The rows below give T cell receptor beta chains drawn from one sample of a study of blood T cell repertoires in COVID-19. Generated by immunoSEQ multiplex PCR, the TCRdb table keeps only in-frame clones and is missing some. In the table there are 150,000 to 200,000 clones, about 88% of which are singletons. What was sequenced was peripheral blood. These receptors were collected from a man between 18 and 35 years old who had recovered from COVID-19. The CDR3 runs from the conserved cysteine through the conserved F or W. A D gene is named only where the DNA matches it firmly. Clone size, where shown, is once, few, many, or a class for clones that have expanded.

clone_size j_call cdr3_length v_call d_call cdr3_aa
- TRBJ2-7 13 TRBV2 TRBD1 CASSGDSSYEQYF
- TRBJ2-1 11 TRBV27 - CASSLFNEQFF
- TRBJ1-3 15 TRBV7-2 TRBD1 CASSFRTGDGNTIYF
- TRBJ2-1 19 TRBV28 TRBD2 CASSFPITAGAPSYNEQFF
- TRBJ1-3 15 TRBV5-5 - CASSPGSGAGNTIYF
- TRBJ2-7 15 TRBV10-1 TRBD2 CASSDERRETDEQYF
- TRBJ2-3 13 TRBV10-3 - CAISGIVADTQYF
- TRBJ2-1 16 TRBV4-3 - CASSQVWGQVYNEQFF
- TRBJ2-1 19 TRBV4-1 TRBD2 CASSQYASGVALSYNEQFF
- TRBJ2-5 16 TRBV5-4 TRBD2 CATAGAGSGRKETQYF
- TRBJ2-3 13 TRBV5-4 - CASSTTSTDTQYF
- TRBJ2-7 13 TRBV7-2 - CASSSDSGYEQYF
- TRBJ1-1 13 TRBV2 - CASSEMEGLEGFF
- TRBJ2-1 14 TRBV6-5 TRBD2 CASSPLAGKDEQFF
- TRBJ2-2 15 TRBV6-5 - CASTGGDRGTGELFF
- TRBJ2-7 14 TRBV25-1 TRBD1 CASSSSGQGWGQYF
once TRBJ2-7 19 TRBV6-2/TRBV6-3 - CASSYEGLLSGIRPYEQYF
- TRBJ1-6 14 TRBV14 - CASSQDAGVRPLHF
- TRBJ2-3 11 TRBV27 - CAASSRRTQYF
- TRBJ1-5 15 TRBV13 - CASSLGQGSNQPQHF
- TRBJ2-7 15 TRBV27 TRBD2 CASSLSASGLYEQYF
few TRBJ1-4 15 TRBV19 - CASSRGDTTNEKLFF
- TRBJ2-1 13 TRBV5-4 - CASSLRGYNEQFF
- TRBJ2-1 16 TRBV4-3 TRBD2 CASSQEGASGSNEQFF
- TRBJ2-5 19 TRBV7-2 TRBD2 CASSLIGREGTSYQETQYF
- TRBJ1-5 17 TRBV28 - CASSSDSEVYSNQPQHF
- TRBJ2-7 10 TRBV20-1 - CSALAGEQYF
- TRBJ2-7 15 TRBV4-2 TRBD2 CASSQAAGGPYEQYF
- TRBJ1-1 11 TRBV2 - CASREVAEAFF
- TRBJ2-4 17 TRBV28 TRBD1 CASSLYYRGTAKNIQYF
once TRBJ1-2 15 TRBV7-8 - CASSLGATANYGYTF
- TRBJ1-1 13 TRBV28 - CASIPPSNTEAFF
- TRBJ1-3 16 TRBV5-6 TRBD1 CASSLGTGSSGNTIYF
- TRBJ2-5 13 TRBV7-8 TRBD2 CASSRGGRETQYF
once TRBJ2-6 18 TRBV2 TRBD1 CASSEQGAGVSGANVLTF
once TRBJ2-5 14 TRBV19 TRBD1 CASSTGTARGTQYF
- TRBJ2-2 16 TRBV27 TRBD2 CASSLRGRGNTGELFF
- TRBJ1-1 14 TRBV30 TRBD1 CAWSPRDRATEAFF
few TRBJ1-6 15 TRBV5-4 - CASSLHQAPGSPLHF
- TRBJ2-2 14 TRBV29-1 TRBD2 CSVVMTGGVGELFF